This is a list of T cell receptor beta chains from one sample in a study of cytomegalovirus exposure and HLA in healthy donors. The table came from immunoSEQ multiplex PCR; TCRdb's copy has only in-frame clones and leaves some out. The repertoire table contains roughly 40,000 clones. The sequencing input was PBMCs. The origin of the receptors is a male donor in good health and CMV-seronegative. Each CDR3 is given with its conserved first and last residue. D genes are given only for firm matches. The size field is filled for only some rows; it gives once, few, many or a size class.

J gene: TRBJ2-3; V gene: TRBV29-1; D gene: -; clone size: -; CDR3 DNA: TGCAGCGGTCGGCGGGGAATTGGCACAGATACGCAGTATTTT; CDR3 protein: CSGRRGIGTDTQYF
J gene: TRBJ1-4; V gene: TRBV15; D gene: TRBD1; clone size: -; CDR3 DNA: TGTGCCACCAGCACCGACAGGGTAGGCGAAAAACTGTTTTTT; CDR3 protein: CATSTDRVGEKLFF
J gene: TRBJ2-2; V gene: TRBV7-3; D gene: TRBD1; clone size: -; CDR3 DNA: TGTGCCAGCGGACAGGGGAGTATTGAGGAGCTGTTTTTT; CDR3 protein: CASGQGSIEELFF
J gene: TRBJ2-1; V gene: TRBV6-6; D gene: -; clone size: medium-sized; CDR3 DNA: TGTGCCAGCAGTGAGACTGAAACCAATGAGCAGTTCTTC; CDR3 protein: CASSETETNEQFF
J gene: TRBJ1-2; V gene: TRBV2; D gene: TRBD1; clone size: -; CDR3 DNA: TGTGCCAGCAGGAGACAGGGTGATGGCTACACCTTC; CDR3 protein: CASRRQGDGYTF
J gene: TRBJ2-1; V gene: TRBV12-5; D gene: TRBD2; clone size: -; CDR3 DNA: TGTGCTAGTGGTTTGGCACAGGACCCCTGGGGGGGGAATGAGCAGTTCTTC; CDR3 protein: CASGLAQDPWGGNEQFF
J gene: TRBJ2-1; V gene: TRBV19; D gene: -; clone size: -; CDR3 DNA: TGTGCCAGTAGTATCCAACAGGCCACCTACAATGAGCAGTTCTTC; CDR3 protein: CASSIQQATYNEQFF
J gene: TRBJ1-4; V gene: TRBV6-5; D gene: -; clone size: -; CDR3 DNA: TGTGCCAGCAGTGCTAGTGGCCGGGGTAATGAAAAACTGTTTTTT; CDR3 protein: CASSASGRGNEKLFF
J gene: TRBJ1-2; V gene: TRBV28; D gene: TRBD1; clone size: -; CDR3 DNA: TGTGCCAGCAGAGGAGGACAGGTCTATGGCTACACCTTC; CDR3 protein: CASRGGQVYGYTF
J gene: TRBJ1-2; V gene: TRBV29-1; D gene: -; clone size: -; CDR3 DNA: TGCAGCGTTAAACAGCCGTACTATGGCTACACCTTC; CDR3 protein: CSVKQPYYGYTF
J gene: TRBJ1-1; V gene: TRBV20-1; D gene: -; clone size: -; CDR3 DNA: TGCAGTGCTAGAGATCGGTTTGAAGCTTTCTTT; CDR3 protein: CSARDRFEAFF
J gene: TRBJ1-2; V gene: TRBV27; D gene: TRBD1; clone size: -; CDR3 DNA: TGTGCCAGCAGTACGACAGGGTTGGACTATGGCTACACCTTC; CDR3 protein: CASSTTGLDYGYTF
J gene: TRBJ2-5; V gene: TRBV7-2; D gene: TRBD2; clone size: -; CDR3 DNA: TGTGCCAGCAGTGTCAGGCGGGGGCAAGAGACCCAGTACTTC; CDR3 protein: CASSVRRGQETQYF
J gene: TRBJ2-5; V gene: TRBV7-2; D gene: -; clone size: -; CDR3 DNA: TGTGCCAGCAGCTCCCCGGTCCGGGAGACCCAGTACTTC; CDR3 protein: CASSSPVRETQYF
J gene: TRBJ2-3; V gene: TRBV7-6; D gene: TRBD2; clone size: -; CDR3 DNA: TGTGCCAGCAGCTTAGGGGCGGGAGGCACAGATACGCAGTATTTT; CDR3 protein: CASSLGAGGTDTQYF
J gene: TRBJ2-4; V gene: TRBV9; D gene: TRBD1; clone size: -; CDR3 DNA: TGTGCCAGCAGCCCAAAACAGGGGATACTAGCCAAAAACATTCAGTACTTC; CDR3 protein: CASSPKQGILAKNIQYF
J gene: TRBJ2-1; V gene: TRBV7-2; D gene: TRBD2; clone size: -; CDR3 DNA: TGTGCCAGCAGCCGGAATTTTAGAGGGAGGGCGAATGAGCAGTTCTTC; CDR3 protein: CASSRNFRGRANEQFF
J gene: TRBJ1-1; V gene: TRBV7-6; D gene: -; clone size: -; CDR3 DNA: TGTGCCAACCCCCCCACCGGTCACCCGTCGGGAGCACTGAACACTGAAGCTTTCTTT; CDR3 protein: CANPPTGHPSGALNTEAFF
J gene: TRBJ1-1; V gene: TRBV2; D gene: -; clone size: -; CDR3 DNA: TGTGCCACCTCCTGGTCGGGGGTGAACACTGAAGCTTTCTTT; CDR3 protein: CATSWSGVNTEAFF
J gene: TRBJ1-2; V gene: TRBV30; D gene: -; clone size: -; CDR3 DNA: TGTGCCTGGAGTGTAAGCCTGAATGGCTACACCTTC; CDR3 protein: CAWSVSLNGYTF
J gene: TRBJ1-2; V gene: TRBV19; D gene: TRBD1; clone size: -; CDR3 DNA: TGTGCCAGTAGTATAGATGGACAGGGAAGAGGCTACACCTTC; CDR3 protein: CASSIDGQGRGYTF
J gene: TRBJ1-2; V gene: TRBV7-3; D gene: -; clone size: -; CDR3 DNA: TGTGCCAGCAGCTCCGGGACTGGGGGCTACACCTTC; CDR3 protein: CASSSGTGGYTF
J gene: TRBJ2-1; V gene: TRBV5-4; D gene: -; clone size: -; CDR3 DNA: TGTGCCAGCAGCTCCCAAACTACAGGTAACAATGAGCAGTTCTTC; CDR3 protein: CASSSQTTGNNEQFF
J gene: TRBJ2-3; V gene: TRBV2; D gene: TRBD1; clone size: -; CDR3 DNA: TGTGCCAGCAGGAGACAGGGGGCGCGAACAGATACGCAGTATTTT; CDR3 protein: CASRRQGARTDTQYF
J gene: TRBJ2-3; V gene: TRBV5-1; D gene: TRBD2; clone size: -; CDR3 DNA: TGCGCCAGCAGCTTGCGCGGGAGGCCCACGGATACGCAGTATTTT; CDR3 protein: CASSLRGRPTDTQYF
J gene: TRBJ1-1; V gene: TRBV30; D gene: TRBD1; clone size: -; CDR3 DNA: TGTGCCTGGAGTGATACAGGGGTTTGGGCTTTCTTT; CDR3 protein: CAWSDTGVWAFF
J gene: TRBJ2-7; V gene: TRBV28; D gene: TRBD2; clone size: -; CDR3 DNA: TGTGCCAGCTGTAGCGGGGGAGATGAGTCCTACGAGCAGTACTTC; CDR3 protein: CASCSGGDESYEQYF
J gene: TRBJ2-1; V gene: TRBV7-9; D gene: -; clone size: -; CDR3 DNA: TGTGCCAGCAGCTTAGTTTACGGGAGCTCCGACAATGAGCAGTTCTTC; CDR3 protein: CASSLVYGSSDNEQFF
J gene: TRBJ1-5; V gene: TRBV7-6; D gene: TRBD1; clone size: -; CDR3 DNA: TGTGCCAGCAGCCCCGGGACAGGTACGGGCAATCAGCCCCAGCATTTT; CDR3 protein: CASSPGTGTGNQPQHF
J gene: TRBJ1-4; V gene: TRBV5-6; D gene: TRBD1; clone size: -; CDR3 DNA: TGTGCCAGCAGCCCCGGACAGGGACTCTCTAATGAAAAACTGTTTTTT; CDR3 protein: CASSPGQGLSNEKLFF
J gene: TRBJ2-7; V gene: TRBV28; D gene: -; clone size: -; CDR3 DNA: TGTGCCAGCAGTTTAATGGAACAGGACCTCGAGCAGTACTTC; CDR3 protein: CASSLMEQDLEQYF
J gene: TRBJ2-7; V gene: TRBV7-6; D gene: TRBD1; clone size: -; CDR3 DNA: TGTGCCAGCAGCCATTCCGGGACAGGGACCGAGCAGTACTTC; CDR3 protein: CASSHSGTGTEQYF
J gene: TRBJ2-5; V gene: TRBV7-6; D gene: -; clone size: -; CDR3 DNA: TGTGCCAGCGGGGGCGTAGGCCTAGCCGAGACCCAGTACTTC; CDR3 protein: CASGGVGLAETQYF
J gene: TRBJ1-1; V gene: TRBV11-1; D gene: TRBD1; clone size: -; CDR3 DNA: TGTGCCAGCAGCTTTGCAGGGGGCCTCTTCGGTTTCTTT; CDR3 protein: CASSFAGGLFGFF
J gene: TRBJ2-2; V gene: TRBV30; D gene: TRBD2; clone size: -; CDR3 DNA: TGTGCCTGGAGGGGAGGGCCGGGTACCGGGGAGCTGTTTTTT; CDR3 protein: CAWRGGPGTGELFF
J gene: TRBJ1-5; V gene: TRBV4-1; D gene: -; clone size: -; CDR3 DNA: TGCGCCAGCAGCCAAGATAGGACAGCTAATCAGCCCCAGCATTTT; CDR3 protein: CASSQDRTANQPQHF
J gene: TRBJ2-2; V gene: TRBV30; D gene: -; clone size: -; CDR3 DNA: TGTGCCTGGGGGGGGAGTTACACCGGGGAGCTGTTTTTT; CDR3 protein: CAWGGSYTGELFF
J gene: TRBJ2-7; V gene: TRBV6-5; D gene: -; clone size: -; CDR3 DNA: TGTGCCAGCCGGGCCGGACTCCACTCCTACGAGCAGTACTTC; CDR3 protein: CASRAGLHSYEQYF
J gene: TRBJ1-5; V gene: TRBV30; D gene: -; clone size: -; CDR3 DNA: TGTGCCTGGAGTCCGTTGGAGGTCTATAGCAATCAGCCCCAGCATTTT; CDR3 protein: CAWSPLEVYSNQPQHF
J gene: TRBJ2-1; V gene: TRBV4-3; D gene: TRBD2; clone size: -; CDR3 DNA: TGCGCCAGCAGCCAAGAACCGCCCGGACTAGCGGGAGGTAACGACAATGAGCAGTTCTTC; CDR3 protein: CASSQEPPGLAGGNDNEQFF
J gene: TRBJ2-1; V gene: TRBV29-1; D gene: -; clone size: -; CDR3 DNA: TGCAGCGCCGGTCCGTTAGGAGGTGAGCAGTTCTTC; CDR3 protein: CSAGPLGGEQFF
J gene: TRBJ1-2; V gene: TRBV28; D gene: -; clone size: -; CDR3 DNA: TGTGCCAGCATCTCGCTGGGCGCCCACTATGGCTACACCTTC; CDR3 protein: CASISLGAHYGYTF
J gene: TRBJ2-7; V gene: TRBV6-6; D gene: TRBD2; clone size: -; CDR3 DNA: TGTGCCAGCGGATCGGGGACTAGCGGGTCTTACGAGCAGTACTTC; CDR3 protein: CASGSGTSGSYEQYF
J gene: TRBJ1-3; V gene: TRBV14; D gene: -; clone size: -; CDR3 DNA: TGTGCCAGCAGTCAACCTACATGGGCCTCTGGAAACACCATATATTTT; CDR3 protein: CASSQPTWASGNTIYF
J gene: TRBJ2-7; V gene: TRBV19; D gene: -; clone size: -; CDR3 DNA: TGTGCCAGTAGTATAGGCAGCAGGGTTAGCGAGCAGTACTTC; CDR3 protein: CASSIGSRVSEQYF
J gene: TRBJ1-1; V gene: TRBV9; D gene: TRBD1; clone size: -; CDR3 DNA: TGTGCCAGCAGCGTAGGAGGGACAGGGGGGAGGATTGAAGCTTTCTTT; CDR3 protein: CASSVGGTGGRIEAFF
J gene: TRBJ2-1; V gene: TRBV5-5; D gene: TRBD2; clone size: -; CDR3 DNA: TGTGCCAGCAGCTTGGTAGCGGGAGGGAATGAGCAGTTCTTC; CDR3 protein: CASSLVAGGNEQFF
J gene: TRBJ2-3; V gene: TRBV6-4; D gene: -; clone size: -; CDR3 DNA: TGTGCCAGCAGTGTGAATAGCTCAGATACGCAGTATTTT; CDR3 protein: CASSVNSSDTQYF
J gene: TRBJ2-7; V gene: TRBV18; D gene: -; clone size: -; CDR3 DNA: TGTGCCAGCTCACCCGCCCCCCAGGGGCTGCAGTACTTC; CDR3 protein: CASSPAPQGLQYF
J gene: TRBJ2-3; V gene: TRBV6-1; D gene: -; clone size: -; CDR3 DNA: TGTGCCAGCAGTGAAAACGTGGGGGAGGCAGATACGCAGTATTTT; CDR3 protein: CASSENVGEADTQYF
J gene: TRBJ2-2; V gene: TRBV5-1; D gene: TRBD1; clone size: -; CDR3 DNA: TGCGCCAGCAGCTTGCAAGGGGGCGCAAACACCGGGGAGCTGTTTTTT; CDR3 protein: CASSLQGGANTGELFF
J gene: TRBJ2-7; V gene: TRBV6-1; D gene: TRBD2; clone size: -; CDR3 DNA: TGTGCCAGCAGTGGGACTAGGGGACTTTCCTACGAGCAGTACTTC; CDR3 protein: CASSGTRGLSYEQYF
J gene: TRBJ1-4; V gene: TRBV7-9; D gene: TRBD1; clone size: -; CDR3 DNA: TGTGCCAGCAGAGGACAGGGGGAAAAACTGTTTTTT; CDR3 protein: CASRGQGEKLFF
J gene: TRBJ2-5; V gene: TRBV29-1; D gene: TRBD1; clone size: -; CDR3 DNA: TGCAGCGTTGAAGATCACCGGACAGGGCGAGAGACCCAGTACTTC; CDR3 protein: CSVEDHRTGRETQYF
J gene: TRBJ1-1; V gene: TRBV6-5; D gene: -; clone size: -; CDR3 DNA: TGTGCCAGCAGTCCCCGAGACGGGGAGACTGAAGCTTTCTTT; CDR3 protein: CASSPRDGETEAFF
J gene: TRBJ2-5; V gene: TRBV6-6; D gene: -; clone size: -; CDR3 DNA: TGTGCCAGCAGTTACAACGGCGGAGAGACCCAGTACTTC; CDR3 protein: CASSYNGGETQYF
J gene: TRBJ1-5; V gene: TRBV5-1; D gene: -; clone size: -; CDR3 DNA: TGCGCCAGCAGCCGTACAGGGAACAATCAGCCCCAGCATTTT; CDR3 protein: CASSRTGNNQPQHF
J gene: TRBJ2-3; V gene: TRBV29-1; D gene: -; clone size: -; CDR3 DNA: TGCAGCGCCGCAGGGGGGAAGGGCACAGATACGCAGTATTTT; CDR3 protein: CSAAGGKGTDTQYF